This TCR beta chain was captured in a study of monozygotic twins with inflammatory bowel disease. As to this clonotype: Its antigen is undetermined.

cDNA for TCRalpha and TCRbeta was amplified by nested PCRs of roughly 16 then nine to ten cycles. Reprocessing the 5' RACE reads, TCRdb reports a single entry for every CDR3 protein and omits DNA. This table lists about 300,000 distinct CDR3 sequences. The CDR3 extends over 11 amino acids. Germline loops: CDR1 MNHNS, CDR2 SASEGT. Findings and limits, study-wide: No repertoire similarity difference was seen between concordant and discordant twins; power was possibly limited.

Sequenced: blood. This clonotype was sampled from a human donor with ulcerative colitis or Crohn's disease, or a healthy co-twin of an affected twin (not recorded which). This chain joins TRBV6-1 and TRBJ1-5. CDR3 loop: CASGRWQPQHF.